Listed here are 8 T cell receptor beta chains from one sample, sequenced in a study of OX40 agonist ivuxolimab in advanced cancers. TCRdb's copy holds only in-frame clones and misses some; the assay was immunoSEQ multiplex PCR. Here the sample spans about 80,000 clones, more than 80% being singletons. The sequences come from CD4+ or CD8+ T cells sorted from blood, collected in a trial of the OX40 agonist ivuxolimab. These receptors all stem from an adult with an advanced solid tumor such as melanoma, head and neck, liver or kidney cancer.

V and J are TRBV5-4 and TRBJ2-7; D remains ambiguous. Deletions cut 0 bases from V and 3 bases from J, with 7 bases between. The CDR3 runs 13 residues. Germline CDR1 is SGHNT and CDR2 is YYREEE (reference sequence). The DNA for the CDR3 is TGTGCCAGCAGCTTGGGGCTAGACTACGAGCAGTACTTC. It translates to CASSLGLDYEQYF.

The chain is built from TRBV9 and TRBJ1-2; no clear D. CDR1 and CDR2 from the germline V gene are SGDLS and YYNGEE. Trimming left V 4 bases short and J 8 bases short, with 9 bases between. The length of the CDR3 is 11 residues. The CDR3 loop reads CASSTYGGYTF. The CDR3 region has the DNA TGTGCCAGCAGCACCTATGGCGGCTACACCTTC.

CDR3 sequence: CASPPRDRGLVEQFF. The CDR3 region has the DNA TGTGCCAGCCCGCCCAGGGACAGGGGGCTGGTTGAGCAGTTCTTC. The chain employs TRBV28 and TRBJ2-1; 12 nucleotides align to TRBD1. The CDR3 runs 15 residues. Germline V gene data show CDR1 as MDHEN and CDR2 as SYDVKM. The V gene end was trimmed by 8 bases and the J gene end by 9 bases; junction bases not matched to a gene: 11.

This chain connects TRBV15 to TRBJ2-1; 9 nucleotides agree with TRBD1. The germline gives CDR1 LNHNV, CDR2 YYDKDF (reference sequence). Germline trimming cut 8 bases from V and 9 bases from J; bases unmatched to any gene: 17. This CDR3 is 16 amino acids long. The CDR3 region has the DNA TGTGCCACCGCTGAGAACAGGGGGCGAGCGCAGGTTGAGCAGTTCTTC. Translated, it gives CATAENRGRAQVEQFF. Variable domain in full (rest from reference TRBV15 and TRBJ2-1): DAMVIQNPRYQVTQFGKPVTLSCSQTLNHNVMYWYQQKSSQAPKLLFHYYDKDFNNEADTPDNFQSRRPNTSFCFLDIRSPGLGDTAMYLCATAENRGRAQVEQFFGPGTRLTVL.

For the CDR3, the DNA is TGTGCCAGCAGCCCAAGACAGCTTACCGGGGAGCTGTTTTTT. This codes for CASSPRQLTGELFF. The V call is TRBV7-9, the J call TRBJ2-2; maybe TRBD1 (5 bases). Deletions cut 5 bases from V and 5 bases from J, with 12 bases between. Germline V gene data show CDR1 as SEHNR and CDR2 as FQNEAQ (reference sequence). There are 14 residues in the CDR3. The variable domain in full, completed from reference TRBV7-9 and TRBJ2-2, reads DTGVSQNPRHKITKRGQNVTFRCDPISEHNRLYWYRQTLGQGPEFLTYFQNEAQLEKSRLLSDRFSAERPKGSFSTLEIQRTEQGDSAMYLCASSPRQLTGELFFGEGSRLTVL.

CDR3 nucleotide sequence: TGTGCCAGCACAGGGGAATACAATGAAAAACTGTTTTTT. Its translation: CASTGEYNEKLFF. The chain couples TRBV2 to TRBJ1-4; maybe TRBD1 (6 bases). The germline V and J ends were trimmed by 7 bases and 5 bases, with 11 bases remaining between them. Germline V lookup: CDR1 SNHLY, CDR2 FYNNEI. The CDR3 runs to 13 residues.

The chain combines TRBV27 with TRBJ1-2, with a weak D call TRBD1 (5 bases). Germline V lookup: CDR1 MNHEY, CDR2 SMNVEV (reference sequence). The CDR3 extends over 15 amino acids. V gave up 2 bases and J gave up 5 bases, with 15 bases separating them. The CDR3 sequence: CASSLQGPGRYGYTF. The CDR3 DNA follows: TGTGCCAGCAGTTTACAAGGGCCAGGGAGGTATGGCTACACCTTC.

As DNA, the CDR3 is TGTGCCAGCAGTGAACCGGGACGGACACTGAACACTGAAGCTTTCTTT. Residues: CASSEPGRTLNTEAFF. The chain recombines TRBV6-1 with TRBJ1-1; possible D gene TRBD1, 5 bases. The germline V gene encodes CDR1 MNHNS and CDR2 SASEGT. CDR3 size: 16 residues. The V end was cut by 2 bases, the J end by 0 bases, with 13 bases between.